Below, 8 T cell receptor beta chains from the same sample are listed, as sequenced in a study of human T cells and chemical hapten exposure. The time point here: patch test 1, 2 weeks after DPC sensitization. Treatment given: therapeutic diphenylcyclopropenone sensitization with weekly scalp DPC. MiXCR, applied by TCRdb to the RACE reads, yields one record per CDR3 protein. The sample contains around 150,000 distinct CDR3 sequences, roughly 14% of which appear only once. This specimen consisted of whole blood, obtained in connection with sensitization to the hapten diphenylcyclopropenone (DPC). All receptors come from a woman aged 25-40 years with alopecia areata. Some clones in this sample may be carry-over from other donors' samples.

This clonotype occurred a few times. CDR3 region: CASSLWGGGPYEQYF. In nucleotides, the CDR3 is TGTGCCAGCAGCCTTTGGGGGGGAGGCCCCTACGAGCAGTACTTC. The V gene is TRBV5-6, the J gene TRBJ2-7; TRBD2 matches at 7 bases. V was pared by 4 bases and J by 2 bases, with 9 bases of the junction left unmatched. Germline V gives CDR1 SGHDT, CDR2 YYEEEE. The CDR3 covers 15 residues. Variable domain in full (rest from reference TRBV5-6 and TRBJ2-7): DAGVTQSPTHLIKTRGQQVTLRCSPKSGHDTVSWYQQALGQGPQFIFQYYEEEERQRGNFPDRFSGHQFPNYSSELNVNALLLGDSALYLCASSLWGGGPYEQYFGPGTRLTVT.

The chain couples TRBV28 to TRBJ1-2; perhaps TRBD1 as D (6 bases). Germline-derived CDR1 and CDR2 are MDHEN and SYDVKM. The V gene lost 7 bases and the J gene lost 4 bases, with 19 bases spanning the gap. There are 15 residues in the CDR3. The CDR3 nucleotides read TGTGCCAGCACCTTAACTTACGGACAGTCCTATGGCTACACCTTC. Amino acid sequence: CASTLTYGQSYGYTF.

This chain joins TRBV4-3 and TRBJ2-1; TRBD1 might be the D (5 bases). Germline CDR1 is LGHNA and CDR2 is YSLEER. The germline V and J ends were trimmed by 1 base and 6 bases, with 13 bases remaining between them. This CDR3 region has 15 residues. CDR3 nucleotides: TGCGCCAGCAGCCAAGGTGGGCCAGGGCCCAATGAGCAGTTCTTC. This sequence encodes CASSQGGPGPNEQFF.

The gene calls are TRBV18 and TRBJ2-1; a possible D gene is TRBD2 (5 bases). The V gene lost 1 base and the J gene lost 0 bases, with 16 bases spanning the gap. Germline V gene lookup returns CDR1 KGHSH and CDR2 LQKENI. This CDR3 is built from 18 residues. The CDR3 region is CASSPLLQAGSSYNEQFF. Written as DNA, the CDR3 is TGTGCCAGCTCACCACTCCTCCAGGCGGGTAGCTCCTACAATGAGCAGTTCTTC.

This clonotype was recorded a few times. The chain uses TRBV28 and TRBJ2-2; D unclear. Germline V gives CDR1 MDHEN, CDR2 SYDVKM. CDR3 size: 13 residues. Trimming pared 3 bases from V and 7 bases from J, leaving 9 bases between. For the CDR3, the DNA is TGTGCCAGCAGTTTCGGAAGGAACGGGGAGCTGTTTTTT. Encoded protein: CASSFGRNGELFF.

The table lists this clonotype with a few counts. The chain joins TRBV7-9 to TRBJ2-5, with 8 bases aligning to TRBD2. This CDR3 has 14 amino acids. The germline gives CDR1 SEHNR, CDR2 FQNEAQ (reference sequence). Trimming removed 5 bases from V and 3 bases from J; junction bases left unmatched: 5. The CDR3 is CASSPYGREETQYF. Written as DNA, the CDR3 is TGTGCCAGCAGCCCATACGGGAGGGAAGAGACCCAGTACTTC.

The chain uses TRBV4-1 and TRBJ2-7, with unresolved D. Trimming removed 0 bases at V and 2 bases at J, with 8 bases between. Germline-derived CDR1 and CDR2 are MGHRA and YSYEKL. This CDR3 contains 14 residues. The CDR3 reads CASSQEGRTYEQYF. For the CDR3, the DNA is TGCGCCAGCAGCCAAGAGGGCAGAACCTACGAGCAGTACTTC.

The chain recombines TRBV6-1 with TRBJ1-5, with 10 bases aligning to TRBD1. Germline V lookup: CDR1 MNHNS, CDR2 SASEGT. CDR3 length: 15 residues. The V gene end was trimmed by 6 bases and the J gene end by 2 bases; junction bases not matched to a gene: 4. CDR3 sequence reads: CASRDRGRGNQPQHF. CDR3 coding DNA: TGTGCCAGCAGAGACAGGGGGCGAGGCAATCAGCCCCAGCATTTT.